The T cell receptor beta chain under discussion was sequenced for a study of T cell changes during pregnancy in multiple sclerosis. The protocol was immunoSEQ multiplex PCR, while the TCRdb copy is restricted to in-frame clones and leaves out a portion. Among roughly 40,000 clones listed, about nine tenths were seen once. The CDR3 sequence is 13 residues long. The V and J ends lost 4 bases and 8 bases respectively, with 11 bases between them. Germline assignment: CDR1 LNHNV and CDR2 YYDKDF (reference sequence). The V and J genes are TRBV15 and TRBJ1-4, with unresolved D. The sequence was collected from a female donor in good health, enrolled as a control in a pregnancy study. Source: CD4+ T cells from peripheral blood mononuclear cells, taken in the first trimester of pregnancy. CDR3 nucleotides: TGTGCCACCAGCACGCCGGGGTTCGAAAAACTGTTTTTT. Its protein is CATSTPGFEKLFF.